This TCR beta chain was captured in a study of identical twins. In this sample, this clonotype turned up a few times. TCRdb redid the calling of the 5' RACE reads with MiXCR, one entry per CDR3 protein. The table shows approximately 700,000 distinct CDR3 sequences, with 15% to 20% occurring only once. This CDR3 contains 15 residues. The V and J ends lost 4 bases and 5 bases respectively, with 17 bases between them. The sample was also reused in another study, on T cells expressing NK-cell markers. That paper states: Sorted T-cell subsets CD3+CD56+NKG2C+, CD3+CD56+NKG2C- and CD3+CD56-NKG2C+ were TCR beta-sequenced. In several experiments, sorting was restricted to alpha-beta TCR T cells by an anti-gamma-delta TCR antibody. Top CD8+ clonotypes included the dominant CD3+CD56+NKG2C+ clonotypes in 5 to 7 donors. Whether expanded NKG2C+ T cell clones were HCMV specific stayed uncertain.

This chain connects TRBV12-3 or TRBV12-4 to TRBJ1-2, with TRBD1 as a possible D gene (5 bases). This receptor was obtained from a woman younger than 35 in good health. Sample: PBMCs. The CDR3 sequence: CASSWVAGQGYGYTF. The CDR3 DNA is TGTGCCAGCAGTTGGGTGGCAGGGCAAGGGTATGGCTACACCTTC.